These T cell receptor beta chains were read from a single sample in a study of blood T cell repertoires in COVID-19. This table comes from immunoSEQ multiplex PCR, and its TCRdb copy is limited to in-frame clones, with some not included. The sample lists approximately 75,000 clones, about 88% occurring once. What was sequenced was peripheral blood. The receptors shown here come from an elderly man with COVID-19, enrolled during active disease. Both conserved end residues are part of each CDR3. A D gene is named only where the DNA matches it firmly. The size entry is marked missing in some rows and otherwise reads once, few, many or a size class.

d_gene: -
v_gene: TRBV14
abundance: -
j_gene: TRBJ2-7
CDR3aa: CASSQGTGPYEQYF
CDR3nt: TGTGCCAGCAGCCAAGGTACAGGGCCCTACGAGCAGTACTTC

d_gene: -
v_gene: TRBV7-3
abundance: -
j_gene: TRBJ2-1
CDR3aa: CASSLLSRTNNEQFF
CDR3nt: TGTGCCAGCAGCTTACTATCGCGGACTAACAATGAGCAGTTCTTC

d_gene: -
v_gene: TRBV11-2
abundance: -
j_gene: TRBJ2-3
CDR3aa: CASRAGTSTDTQYF
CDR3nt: TGTGCCAGCAGAGCCGGGACTAGCACAGATACGCAGTATTTT

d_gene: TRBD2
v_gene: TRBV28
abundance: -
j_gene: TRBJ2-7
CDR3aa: CASSIAGSITYEQYF
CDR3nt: TGTGCCAGCAGTATAGCGGGGTCCATAACCTACGAGCAGTACTTC

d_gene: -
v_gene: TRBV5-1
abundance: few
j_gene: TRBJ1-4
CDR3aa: CASSLGQPDEKLFF
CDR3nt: TGCGCCAGCAGCTTAGGACAGCCGGATGAAAAACTGTTTTTT

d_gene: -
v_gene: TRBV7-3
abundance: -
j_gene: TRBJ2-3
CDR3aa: CASSPLGADTDTQYF
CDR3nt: TGTGCCAGCAGCCCCTTGGGGGCAGACACAGATACGCAGTATTTT

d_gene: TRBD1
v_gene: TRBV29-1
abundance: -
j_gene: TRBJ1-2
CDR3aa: CSVGLGQGMSGYTF
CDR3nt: TGCAGCGTTGGGCTAGGACAGGGGATGTCTGGCTACACCTTC

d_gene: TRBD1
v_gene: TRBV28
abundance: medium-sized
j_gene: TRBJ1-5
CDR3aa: CASTSLARQGPQPQHF
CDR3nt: TGTGCCAGCACCTCCCTGGCCCGACAGGGCCCTCAGCCCCAGCATTTT

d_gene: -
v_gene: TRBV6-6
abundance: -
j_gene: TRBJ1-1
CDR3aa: CASSGTGSSNTEAFF
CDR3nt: TGTGCCAGCAGTGGCACCGGGTCGTCGAACACTGAAGCTTTCTTT

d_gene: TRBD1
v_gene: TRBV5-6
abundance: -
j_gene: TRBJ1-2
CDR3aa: CASSPTGRIYGYTF
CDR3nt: TGTGCCAGCAGCCCGACAGGGAGGATCTATGGCTACACCTTC

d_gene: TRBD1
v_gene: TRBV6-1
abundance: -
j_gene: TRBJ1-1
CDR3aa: CASSEQQGWTEAFF
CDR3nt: TGTGCCAGCAGTGAGCAACAGGGGTGGACTGAAGCTTTCTTT

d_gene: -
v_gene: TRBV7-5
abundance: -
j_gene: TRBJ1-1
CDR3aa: CARSPTKWGESTEAFF
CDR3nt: TGTGCCAGAAGCCCGACTAAATGGGGTGAATCGACTGAAGCTTTCTTT

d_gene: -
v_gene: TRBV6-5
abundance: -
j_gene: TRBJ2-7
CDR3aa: CASSYSTGASYEQYF
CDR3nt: TGTGCCAGCAGTTACTCGACGGGTGCCTCCTACGAGCAGTACTTC

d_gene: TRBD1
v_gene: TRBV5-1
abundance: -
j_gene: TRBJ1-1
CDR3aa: CASSFLNRGLGSTEAFF
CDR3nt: TGCGCCAGCAGCTTTTTAAACAGGGGGCTTGGTAGTACTGAAGCTTTCTTT

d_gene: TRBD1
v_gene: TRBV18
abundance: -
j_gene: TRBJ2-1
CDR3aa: CASSRSLDRNNEQFF
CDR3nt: TGTGCCAGCTCCCGTTCCTTGGACAGGAACAATGAGCAGTTCTTC

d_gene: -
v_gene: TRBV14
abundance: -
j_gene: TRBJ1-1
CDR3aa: CASSRTGNTEAFF
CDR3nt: TGTGCCAGCAGCCGAACAGGGAACACTGAAGCTTTCTTT

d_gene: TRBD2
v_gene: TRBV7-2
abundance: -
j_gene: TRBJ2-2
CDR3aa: CASSLDSGGVGELFF
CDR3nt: TGTGCCAGCAGCTTAGATAGCGGGGGGGTCGGGGAGCTGTTTTTT

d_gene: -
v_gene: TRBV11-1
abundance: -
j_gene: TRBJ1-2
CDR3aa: CASSLGPAGDYGYTF
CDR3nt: TGTGCCAGCAGCTTAGGCCCCGCGGGGGACTATGGCTACACCTTC

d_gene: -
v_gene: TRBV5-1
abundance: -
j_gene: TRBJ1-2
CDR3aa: CASSLGQIHYGYTF
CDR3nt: TGCGCCAGCAGCTTGGGGCAGATCCACTATGGCTACACCTTC

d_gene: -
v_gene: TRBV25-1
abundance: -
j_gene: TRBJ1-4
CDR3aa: CASSGYRATIEKLFF
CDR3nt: TGTGCCAGCAGTGGCTACAGGGCCACTATTGAAAAACTGTTTTTT

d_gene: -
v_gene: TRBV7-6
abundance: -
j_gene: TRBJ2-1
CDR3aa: CASSLIDNEQFF
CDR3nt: TGTGCCAGCAGCTTAATCGACAATGAGCAGTTCTTC

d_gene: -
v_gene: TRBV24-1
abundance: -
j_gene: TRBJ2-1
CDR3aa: CATSSGKGNEQFF
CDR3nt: TGTGCCACCAGTTCAGGGAAAGGGAATGAGCAGTTCTTC

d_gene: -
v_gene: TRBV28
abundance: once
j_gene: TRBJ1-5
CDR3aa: CASSRRRGSNQPQHF
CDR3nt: TGTGCCAGCAGTCGCCGGAGGGGCAGCAATCAGCCCCAGCATTTT

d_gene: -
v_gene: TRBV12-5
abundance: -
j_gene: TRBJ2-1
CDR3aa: CASGPRRQFF
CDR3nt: TGTGCTAGTGGCCCCCGTAGGCAGTTCTTC

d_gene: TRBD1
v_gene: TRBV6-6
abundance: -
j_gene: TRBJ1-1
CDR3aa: CASSHGQVYFEAFF
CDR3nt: TGTGCCAGCAGTCATGGACAGGTTTATTTTGAAGCTTTCTTT

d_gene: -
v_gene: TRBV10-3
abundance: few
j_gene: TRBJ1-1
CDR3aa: CAISESPPGAREAFF
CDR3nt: TGTGCCATCAGTGAGTCCCCCCCAGGGGCCCGTGAAGCTTTCTTT

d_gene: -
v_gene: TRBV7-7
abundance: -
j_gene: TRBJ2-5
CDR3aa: CASSIPQGLKRETQYF
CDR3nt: TGTGCCAGCAGCATCCCACAGGGCCTGAAACGAGAGACCCAGTACTTC

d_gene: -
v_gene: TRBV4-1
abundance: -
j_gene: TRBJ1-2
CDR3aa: CASSQDPLQGYGYTF
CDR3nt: TGCGCCAGCAGCCAAGACCCCTTACAGGGCTATGGCTACACCTTC

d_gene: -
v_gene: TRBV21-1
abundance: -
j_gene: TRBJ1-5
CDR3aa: CASSKKGQSGSNQPQHF
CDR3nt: TGTGCCAGCAGCAAAAAAGGACAGTCGGGGAGCAATCAGCCCCAGCATTTT

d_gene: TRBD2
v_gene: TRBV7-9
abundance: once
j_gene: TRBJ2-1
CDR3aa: CASSHLAGKGLYNEQFF
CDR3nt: TGTGCCAGCAGCCATCTAGCGGGGAAGGGATTATACAATGAGCAGTTCTTC

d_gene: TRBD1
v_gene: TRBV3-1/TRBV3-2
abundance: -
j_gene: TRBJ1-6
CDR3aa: CASSRRDSPLHF
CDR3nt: TGTGCCAGCAGCAGACGGGACAGCCCCCTCCACTTT

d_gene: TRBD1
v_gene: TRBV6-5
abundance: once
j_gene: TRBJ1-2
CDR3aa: CASSTGQGIYGYTF
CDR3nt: TGTGCCAGCAGTACGGGACAGGGAATCTATGGCTACACCTTC

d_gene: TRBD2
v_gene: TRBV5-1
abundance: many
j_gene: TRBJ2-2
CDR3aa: CASSLLSPAGASSGELFF
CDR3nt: TGCGCCAGCAGCTTGTTATCTCCAGCGGGGGCCTCTAGTGGGGAGCTGTTTTTT

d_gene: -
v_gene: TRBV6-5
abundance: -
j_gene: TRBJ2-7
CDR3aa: CASSYSAARLEQYF
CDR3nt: TGTGCCAGCAGTTACTCGGCAGCCCGACTCGAGCAGTACTTC

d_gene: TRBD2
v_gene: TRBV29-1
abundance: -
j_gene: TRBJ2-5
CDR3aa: CSVVGLVQETQYF
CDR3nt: TGCAGCGTAGTAGGACTAGTTCAAGAGACCCAGTACTTC

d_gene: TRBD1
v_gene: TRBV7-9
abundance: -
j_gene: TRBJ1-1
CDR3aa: CASSSRGKDTEAFF
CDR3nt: TGTGCCAGCAGCTCCAGGGGGAAGGACACTGAAGCTTTCTTT

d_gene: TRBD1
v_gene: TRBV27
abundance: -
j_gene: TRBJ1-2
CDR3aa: CASSPLTGRYGYTF
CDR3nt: TGTGCCAGCAGTCCCCTGACAGGGAGGTACGGCTACACCTTC

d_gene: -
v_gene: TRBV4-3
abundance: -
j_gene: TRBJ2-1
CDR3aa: CASSEEYRRVLLREQFF
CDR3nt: TGCGCCAGCAGCGAAGAATATCGCAGGGTGCTATTGCGTGAGCAGTTCTTC

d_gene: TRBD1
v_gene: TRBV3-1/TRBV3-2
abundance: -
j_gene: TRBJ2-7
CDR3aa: CASSQTGGFYEQYF
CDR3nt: TGTGCCAGCAGCCAGACAGGGGGTTTCTACGAGCAGTACTTC

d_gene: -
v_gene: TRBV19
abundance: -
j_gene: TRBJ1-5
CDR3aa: CASSILSTDNQPQHF
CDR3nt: TGTGCCAGTAGTATCTTATCGACAGACAATCAGCCCCAGCATTTT

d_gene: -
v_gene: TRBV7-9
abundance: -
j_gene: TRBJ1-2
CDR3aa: CASSPQAGKNGYTF
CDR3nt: TGTGCCAGCAGCCCCCAGGCGGGAAAGAATGGCTACACCTTC

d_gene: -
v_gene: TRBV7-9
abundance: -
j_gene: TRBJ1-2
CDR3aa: CASSLSGYDYGYTF
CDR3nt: TGTGCCAGCAGCTTATCCGGGTATGACTATGGCTACACCTTC

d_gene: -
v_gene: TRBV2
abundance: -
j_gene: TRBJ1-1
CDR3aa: CASNPESLNTEAFF
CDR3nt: TGTGCCAGCAATCCGGAGTCCTTGAACACTGAAGCTTTCTTT

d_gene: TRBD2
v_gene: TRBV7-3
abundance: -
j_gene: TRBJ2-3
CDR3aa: CASSLTAGGLTDTQYF
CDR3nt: TGTGCCAGCAGCTTAACCGCGGGGGGGCTCACAGATACGCAGTATTTT

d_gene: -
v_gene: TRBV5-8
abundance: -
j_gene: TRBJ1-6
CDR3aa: CASSGIQYNSPLHF
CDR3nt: TGTGCCAGCAGCGGAATACAGTATAATTCACCCCTCCACTTT

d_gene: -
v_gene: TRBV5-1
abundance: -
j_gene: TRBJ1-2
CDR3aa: CASSLGQSGYTF
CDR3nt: TGCGCCAGCAGCTTGGGTCAGTCTGGCTACACCTTC

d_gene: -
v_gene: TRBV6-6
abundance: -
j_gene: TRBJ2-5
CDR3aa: CASSYLMETQYF
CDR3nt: TGTGCCAGCAGTTACCTTATGGAGACCCAGTACTTC

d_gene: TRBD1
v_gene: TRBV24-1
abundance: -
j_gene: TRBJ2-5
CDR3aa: CATSDPTGTGISQETQYF
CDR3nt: TGTGCCACCAGTGATCCAACCGGGACAGGGATTTCTCAAGAGACCCAGTACTTC

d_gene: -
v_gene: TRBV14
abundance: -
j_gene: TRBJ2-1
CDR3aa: CASSQHPPEQLYNEQFF
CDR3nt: TGTGCCAGCAGCCAGCACCCGCCAGAACAGTTATACAATGAGCAGTTCTTC

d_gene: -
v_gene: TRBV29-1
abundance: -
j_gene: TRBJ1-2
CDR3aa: CSVVKGSTDGYTF
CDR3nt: TGCAGCGTTGTAAAGGGGTCGACAGATGGCTACACCTTC

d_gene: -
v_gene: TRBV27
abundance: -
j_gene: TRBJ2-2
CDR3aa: CASSQGHGYTGELFF
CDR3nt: TGTGCCAGCAGTCAGGGACACGGTTACACCGGGGAGCTGTTTTTT

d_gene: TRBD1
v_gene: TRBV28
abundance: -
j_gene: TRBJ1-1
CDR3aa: CASSLYQTGYSEAFF
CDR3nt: TGTGCCAGCAGTTTATATCAGACAGGGTACTCTGAAGCTTTCTTT

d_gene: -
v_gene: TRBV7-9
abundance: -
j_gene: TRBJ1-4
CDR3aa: CASSFTGVHNEKLFF
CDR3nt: TGTGCCAGCAGCTTTACAGGAGTCCATAATGAAAAACTGTTTTTT

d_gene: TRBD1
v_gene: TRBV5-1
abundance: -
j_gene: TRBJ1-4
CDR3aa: CASTQGLQGATNEKLFF
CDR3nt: TGCGCCAGCACCCAGGGGTTACAGGGGGCAACTAATGAAAAACTGTTTTTT

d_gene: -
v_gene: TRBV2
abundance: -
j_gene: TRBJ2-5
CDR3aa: CASIFLAGQETQYF
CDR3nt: TGTGCCAGCATCTTCCTGGCGGGGCAAGAGACCCAGTACTTC